This T cell receptor (beta chain) was obtained from a study of beta chain features in type 1 diabetes. The CDR3 spans 15 residues. Germline CDR1 reads SNHLY; CDR2 reads FYNNEI. V gave up 2 bases and J gave up 0 bases, with 8 bases separating them. TCRB transcripts that were expressed got sequenced, as all of the isolated RNA had been reverse transcribed. The assay was immunoSEQ multiplex PCR, and TCRdb's table has in-frame clones only and misses some. The sample records 300,000 to 350,000 clones, about 15% being singletons. This clone was counted a few times. Specimen: central memory CD4+ T cells from blood. The sequence derives from a man aged 25-45 years in good health. The chain uses TRBV2 and TRBJ1-3, with no clear D. The CDR3 here is CASSERPASGNTIYF. The CDR3 coding sequence is TGTGCCAGCAGTGAAAGGCCTGCCTCTGGAAACACCATATATTTT.